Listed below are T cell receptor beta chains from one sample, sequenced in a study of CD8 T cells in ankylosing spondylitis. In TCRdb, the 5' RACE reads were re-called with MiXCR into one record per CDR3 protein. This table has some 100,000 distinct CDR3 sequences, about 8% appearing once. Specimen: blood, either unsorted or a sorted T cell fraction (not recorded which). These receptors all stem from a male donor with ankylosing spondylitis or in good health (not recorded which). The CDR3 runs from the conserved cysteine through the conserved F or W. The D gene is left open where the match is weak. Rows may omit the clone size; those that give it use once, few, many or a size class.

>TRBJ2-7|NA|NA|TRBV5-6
TGTGCCAGCAGCCCCCCACGTCGTGGGGACAAGTACTACGAGCAGTACTTC
CASSPPRRGDKYYEQYF
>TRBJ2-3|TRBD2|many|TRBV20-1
TGCAGTGCTAGAAAGGATAGCGGGGGGGCAGATACGCAGTATTTT
CSARKDSGGADTQYF
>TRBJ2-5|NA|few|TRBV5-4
TGTGCCAGCAGCCGTTTAGACCAACCTCAGACCCAGTACTTC
CASSRLDQPQTQYF
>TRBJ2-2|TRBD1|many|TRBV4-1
TGCGCCAGCAGCCACGACAGGGGCAGCGGGGAGCTGTTTTTT
CASSHDRGSGELFF
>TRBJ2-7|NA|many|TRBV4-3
TGCGCCAGCAGCCAAGATCGGGGGTTCCCGGCGCAGTACTTC
CASSQDRGFPAQYF
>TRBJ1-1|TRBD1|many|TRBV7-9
TGTGCCAGCAGCTTAGGAGGGGGCGGCACTGAAGCTTTCTTT
CASSLGGGGTEAFF
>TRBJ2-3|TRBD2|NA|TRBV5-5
TGTGCCAGCAGCGAGGATCCGGGACTAAACACAGATACGCAGTATTTT
CASSEDPGLNTDTQYF
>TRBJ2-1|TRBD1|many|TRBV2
TGTGCCAGCAGTCCGACAGGGGGATCCTACAATGAGCAGTTCTTC
CASSPTGGSYNEQFF
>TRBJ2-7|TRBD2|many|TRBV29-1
TGCAGCGTAGTCCGGCCTGGACTAGCGGGAGTCGTCTACGAGCAGTACTTC
CSVVRPGLAGVVYEQYF
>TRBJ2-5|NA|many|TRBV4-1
TGCGCCAGCAGCCAAGTGGTGGCAGGGCCCCAAGAGACCCAGTACTTC
CASSQVVAGPQETQYF
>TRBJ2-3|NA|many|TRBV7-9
TGTGCCAGCAGCATTAGCCTGGCTACGCAGTATTTT
CASSISLATQYF
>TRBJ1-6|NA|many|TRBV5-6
TGTGCCAGCAGCCCAGCGAGCTCCTATAATTCACCCCTCCACTTT
CASSPASSYNSPLHF
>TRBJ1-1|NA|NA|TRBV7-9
TGTGCCAGCAGCTTAGGCCAGACACTTAAGGGCACTGAAGCTTTCTTT
CASSLGQTLKGTEAFF
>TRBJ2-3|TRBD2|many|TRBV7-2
TGTGCCAGCAGTACTAGCGGGGGATTAATTCCGCCGCAGTATTTT
CASSTSGGLIPPQYF
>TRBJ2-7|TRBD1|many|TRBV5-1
TGCGCCAGCAGCTTAAGGGACAGATCCTACGAGCAGTACTTC
CASSLRDRSYEQYF
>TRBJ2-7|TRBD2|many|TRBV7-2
TGTGCCAGCAGCTTTGGACTAGCGGGGGCCGCCGGGTCCGAGCAGTACTTC
CASSFGLAGAAGSEQYF
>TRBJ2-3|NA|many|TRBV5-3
TGTGCCAGAAGCTTGAGGCCCGTGGCTAGCACAGATACGCAGTATTTT
CARSLRPVASTDTQYF
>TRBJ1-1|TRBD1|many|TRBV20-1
TGCAGTGCTTTCACAGGGGATACTAACACTGAAGCTTTCTTT
CSAFTGDTNTEAFF
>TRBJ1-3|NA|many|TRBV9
TGTGCCAGCAGCCCTCGGATCGGGTTTATCTCTGGAAACACCATATATTTT
CASSPRIGFISGNTIYF
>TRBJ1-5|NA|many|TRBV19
TGTGCCAGTAGTATTAACGCCCCTTATCAGCCCCAGCATTTT
CASSINAPYQPQHF
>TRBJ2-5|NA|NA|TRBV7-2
TGTGCCAGCACCCTTGGCACGGGCCAAGAGACCCAGTACTTC
CASTLGTGQETQYF
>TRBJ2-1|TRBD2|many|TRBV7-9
TGTGCCAGCAGCTTAGTGAGGCAGGCTAGCGGAGGAGCTGAGCAGTTCTTC
CASSLVRQASGGAEQFF
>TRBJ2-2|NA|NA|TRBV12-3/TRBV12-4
TGTGCCAGCAGCCCTACCAGGAACACCGGGGAGCTGTTTTTT
CASSPTRNTGELFF
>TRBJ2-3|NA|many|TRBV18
TGTGCCAGCTCACCAAACACGGGTAGCGCAGGAGATACGCAGTATTTT
CASSPNTGSAGDTQYF
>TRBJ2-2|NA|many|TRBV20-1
TGCAGTGCTAGAGTCCCGGGGGTCCGCACCGGGGAGCTGTTTTTT
CSARVPGVRTGELFF
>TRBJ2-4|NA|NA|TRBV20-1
TGCAGTGCTAGAGGATGGAAGGATTCAGCCAAAAACATTCAGTACTTC
CSARGWKDSAKNIQYF
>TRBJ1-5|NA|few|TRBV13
TGTGCCAGCAGCCTCCCCCGGCAGCTTACTTATTCTTATAGCTTGGGCAATCAGCCCCAGCATTTT
CASSLPRQLTYSYSLGNQPQHF
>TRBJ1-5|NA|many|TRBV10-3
TGTGCCATCAGTGTGGGGGCACTGGGTCAGCCCCAGCATTTT
CAISVGALGQPQHF
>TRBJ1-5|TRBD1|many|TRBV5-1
TGCGCCAGCAGCCCGACAGGGTCTAGCAATCAGCCCCAGCATTTT
CASSPTGSSNQPQHF
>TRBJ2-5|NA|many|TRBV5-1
TGCGCCAGCAGCTTCGTGAAAATGTCGCAAGAGACCCAGTACTTC
CASSFVKMSQETQYF
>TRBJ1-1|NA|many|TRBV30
TGTGCCTGGAGTCCTCTACAGGGTATAACTGAAGCTTTCTTT
CAWSPLQGITEAFF
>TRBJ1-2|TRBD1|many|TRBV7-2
TGTGCCAGCAGCTTAAGTGACAGGGTCTATGGCTACACCTTC
CASSLSDRVYGYTF
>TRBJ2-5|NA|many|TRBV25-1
TGTGCCAGCAGTGAGGGGTCAGGGGCATTGTTAGAGACCCAGTACTTC
CASSEGSGALLETQYF
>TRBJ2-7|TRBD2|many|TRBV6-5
TGTGCCAGCAGTTACCTAGCGGGGGGGGATGAGTACGAGCAGTACTTC
CASSYLAGGDEYEQYF
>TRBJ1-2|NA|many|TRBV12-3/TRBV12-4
TGTGCCAGCAGTTTAGGGGTAGGAGTTTATGGCTACACCTTC
CASSLGVGVYGYTF
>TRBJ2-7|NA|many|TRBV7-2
TGTGCCAGCAGCTTAGCGGCTCGCGAGCAGTACTTC
CASSLAAREQYF
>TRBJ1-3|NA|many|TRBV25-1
TGTGCCAGCAGTGAATCCCCAGCCGGCACCATATATTTT
CASSESPAGTIYF
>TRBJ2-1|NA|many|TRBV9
TGTGCCAGCAGCCCGGGGAGCTCCTACAATGAGCAGTTCTTC
CASSPGSSYNEQFF
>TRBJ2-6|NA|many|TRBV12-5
TGTGCTAGTGGCCGCCCCGGAGGTGGGGCCAACGTCCTGACTTTC
CASGRPGGGANVLTF
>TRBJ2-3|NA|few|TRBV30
TGTGCCTGGAGGCTAGGGGGTATCCTTAGCACAGATACGCAGTATTTT
CAWRLGGILSTDTQYF
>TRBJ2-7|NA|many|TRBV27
TGTGCCAGCAGTCCCGTGGACGGTCGCTACGAGCAGTACTTC
CASSPVDGRYEQYF
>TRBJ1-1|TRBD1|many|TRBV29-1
TGCAGCGTTGTGCGCAGGGGGTTTGTTCAAGCTTTCTTT
CSVVRRGFVQAFF